What follows are 8 T cell receptor beta chains derived from one specimen sequenced in a study of blood T cell repertoires in COVID-19. Data came from immunoSEQ multiplex PCR; TCRdb stores just in-frame clones and leaves some out. The sample carries some 200,000 clones, 80% to 85% recorded once. The specimen sequenced was PBMCs or T cells enriched from blood (not recorded which). The source of these receptors is a man between 35 and 55 years old who had recovered from COVID-19.

The gene calls are TRBV3-1 (or the pseudogene TRBV3-2) and TRBJ1-2, with a weak D call TRBD1 (6 bases). The CDR3 spans 16 residues. The ends were cut back, 4 bases at V and 6 bases at J, with 21 bases in the middle. CDR1 is LGHDT, CDR2 YNNKEL, per germline (reference sequence). Here the CDR3 DNA reads TGTGCCAGCAGCCCGGGACACCTTCGAGTATCGGATGGCTACACCTTC. Protein: CASSPGHLRVSDGYTF.

This chain uses TRBV5-1 with TRBJ1-1; D is undetermined. Germline V lookup: CDR1 SGHRS, CDR2 YFSETQ. V lost 4 bases to trimming and J lost 1 base, with 17 bases between them. This CDR3 is 16 amino acids long. Here the CDR3 reads CASSQNPKERNTEAFF. CDR3 DNA: TGCGCCAGCAGCCAAAACCCAAAAGAGAGGAACACTGAAGCTTTCTTT. Based on the CDR3 plus reference TRBV5-1 and TRBJ1-1, the full variable domain is KAGVTQTPRYLIKTRGQQVTLSCSPISGHRSVSWYQQTPGQGLQFLFEYFSETQRNKGNFPGRFSGRQFSNSRSEMNVSTLELGDSALYLCASSQNPKERNTEAFFGQGTRLTVV.

This clone was found a few times. The chain recombines TRBV28 with TRBJ1-4; 8 bases agree with TRBD1. CDR3 length equals 14 residues. The germline V gene encodes CDR1 MDHEN and CDR2 SYDVKM. V gave up 6 bases and J gave up 8 bases; unmatched junction bases: 8. The CDR3 spells CASSWTGKGEKLFF. The DNA for the CDR3 is TGTGCCAGCAGCTGGACAGGGAAGGGCGAAAAACTGTTTTTT. Based on the CDR3 plus reference TRBV28 and TRBJ1-4, the full variable domain is DVKVTQSSRYLVKRTGEKVFLECVQDMDHENMFWYRQDPGLGLRLIYFSYDVKMKEKGDIPEGYSVSREKKERFSLILESASTNQTSMYLCASSWTGKGEKLFFGSGTQLSVL.

V usage is TRBV14 and J usage is TRBJ2-7; TRBD1 might be the D (6 bases). Deletions cut 4 bases from V and 7 bases from J, with 11 bases between. This CDR3 contains 12 residues. In germline, CDR1 is SGHDN, CDR2 FVKESK. CDR3 DNA sequence: TGTGCCAGCAGCCTCCTCAGGGGTGAGCAGTACTTC. Translating it yields CASSLLRGEQYF.

The V and J genes are TRBV5-5 and TRBJ1-5; D may be TRBD1 (5 bases). Between the trimmed V and J ends, which lost 2 bases and 1 base, there was a span of 13 bases. CDR3 size: 16 residues. CDR1 is SGHKS, CDR2 YYEKEE, per germline (reference sequence). The CDR3 sequence is CASSFGTGGSNQPQHF. The CDR3 coding sequence is TGTGCCAGCAGCTTCGGGACGGGAGGGAGCAATCAGCCCCAGCATTTT.

In this sample, this clone turned up a few times. The chain has TRBV27 and TRBJ2-7; TRBD2 agrees at 9 bases. Looked up from germline, CDR1 is MNHEY and CDR2 is SMNVEV (reference sequence). The CDR3 runs to 19 residues. The trim removed 5 bases at V and 4 bases at J, leaving 21 bases unmatched. Here the CDR3 reads CASSPGGHFGTSPRYEQYF. DNA for the CDR3: TGTGCCAGCAGTCCAGGCGGACACTTTGGGACTAGCCCGAGGTACGAGCAGTACTTC.

The gene calls are TRBV5-1 and TRBJ1-1, with D possibly being TRBD1 (5 bases). CDR3 length equals 15 residues. Germline loops: CDR1 SGHRS, CDR2 YFSETQ. V lost 0 bases, J lost 4 bases, and 13 bases lay in between. CDR3 nucleotides: TGCGCCAGCAGCTTGGAAGTTGGGGGGACCACTGAAGCTTTCTTT. Amino acids: CASSLEVGGTTEAFF.

The sample holds a few counts of this clone. This chain joins TRBV19 and TRBJ2-7; 9 bases are shared with TRBD1. The junction had 3 bases not matched to a gene; V was cut back by 3 bases and J by 0 bases. The CDR3 is 15 amino acids. The germline V gene encodes CDR1 LNHDA and CDR2 SQIVND (reference sequence). The CDR3 loop is CASSMGQGASYEQYF. DNA for the CDR3: TGTGCCAGTAGTATGGGACAGGGCGCCTCCTACGAGCAGTACTTC.